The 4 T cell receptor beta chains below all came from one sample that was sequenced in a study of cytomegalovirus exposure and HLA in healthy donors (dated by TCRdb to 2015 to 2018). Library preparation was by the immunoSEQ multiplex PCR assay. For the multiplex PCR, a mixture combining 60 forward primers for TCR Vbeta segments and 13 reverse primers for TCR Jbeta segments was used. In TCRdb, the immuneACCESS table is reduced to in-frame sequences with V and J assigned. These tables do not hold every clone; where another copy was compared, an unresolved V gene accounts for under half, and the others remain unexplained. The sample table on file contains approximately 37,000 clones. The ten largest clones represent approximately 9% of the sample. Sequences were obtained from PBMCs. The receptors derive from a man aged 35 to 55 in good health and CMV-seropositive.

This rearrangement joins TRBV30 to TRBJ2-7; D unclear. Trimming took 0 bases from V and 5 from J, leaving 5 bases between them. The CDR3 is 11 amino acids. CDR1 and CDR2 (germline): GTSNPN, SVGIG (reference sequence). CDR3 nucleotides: TGTGCCTGGAGTGTGCCGGACGAGCAGTACTTC. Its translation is CAWSVPDEQYF. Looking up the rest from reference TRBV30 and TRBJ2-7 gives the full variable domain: SQTIHQWPATLVQPVGSPLSLECTVEGTSNPNLYWYRQAAGRGLQLLFYSVGIGQISSEVPQNLSASRPQDRQFILSSKKLLLSDSGFYLCAWSVPDEQYFGPGTRLTVT.

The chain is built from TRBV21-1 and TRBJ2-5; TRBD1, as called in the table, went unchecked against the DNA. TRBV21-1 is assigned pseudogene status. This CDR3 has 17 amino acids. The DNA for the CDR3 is TGTGCCAGCAGCAATGTCAACGGGGCAGGGGGCGAGGAGACCCAGTACTTC. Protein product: CASSNVNGAGGEETQYF.

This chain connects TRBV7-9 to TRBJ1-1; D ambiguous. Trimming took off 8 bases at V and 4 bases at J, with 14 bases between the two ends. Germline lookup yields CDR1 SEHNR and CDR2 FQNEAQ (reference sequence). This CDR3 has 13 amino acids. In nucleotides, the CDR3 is TGTGCCAGCTTTCGTCTTGAGGGCACTGAAGCTTTCTTT. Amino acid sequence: CASFRLEGTEAFF.

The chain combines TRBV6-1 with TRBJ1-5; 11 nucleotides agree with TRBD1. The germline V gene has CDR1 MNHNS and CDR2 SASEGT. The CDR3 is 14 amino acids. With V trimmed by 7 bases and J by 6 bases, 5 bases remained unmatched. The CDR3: CASTPGTGGQPQHF. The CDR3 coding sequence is TGTGCCAGCACACCCGGGACAGGGGGTCAGCCCCAGCATTTT.